The 14 T cell receptor beta chains listed next were all sequenced from one sample in a study of CD8 T cells in ankylosing spondylitis. In TCRdb, the 5' RACE reads were re-called with MiXCR into one record per CDR3 protein. This repertoire shows about 800,000 distinct CDR3 sequences, approximately 12% found once; its top ten account for approximately 0.5%. Findings of the study overall: What seemed typical of ankylosing spondylitis blood was a TCR beta motif built from eight highly homologous variants.

Antigens of these TCRs are unknown. Sequenced sample: blood, either unsorted or a sorted T cell fraction (not recorded which). These receptors were collected from a male donor with ankylosing spondylitis.

This clonotype was recorded a few times. The chain couples TRBV5-6 to TRBJ2-1, with D possibly being TRBD2 (5 bases). Trimming took 1 base from V and 4 from J, leaving 12 bases between them. The CDR3 consists of 15 residues. The germline gives CDR1 SGHDT, CDR2 YYEEEE. The CDR3 DNA reads TGTGCCAGCAGCTTGAAGGTAGCGAGTTACAATGAGCAGTTCTTC. Translation: CASSLKVASYNEQFF.

This clonotype was found a few times. The chain couples TRBV5-5 to TRBJ2-7, with 7 bases aligning to TRBD1. V gave up 4 bases and J gave up 0 bases; unmatched junction bases: 7. CDR3 size: 15 residues. Per germline, CDR1 SGHKS and CDR2 YYEKEE (reference sequence). The CDR3 region is CASSMRTGSSYEQYF. The CDR3 DNA reads as TGTGCCAGCAGCATGAGGACAGGCAGCTCCTACGAGCAGTACTTC.

This clonotype was counted a few times. The V and J genes are TRBV7-2 and TRBJ1-4; D is unresolved. Trimming shortened V by 5 bases and J by 7 bases, and 20 bases separated the two germline ends. Germline CDR1 reads SGHTA; CDR2 reads FQGNSA. This CDR3 has 16 amino acids. Written as DNA, the CDR3 is TGTGCCAGCAGCCAGTGGGTAGGGCTAGGCGGTGAAAAACTGTTTTTT. It specifies CASSQWVGLGGEKLFF. The variable domain in full, with the rest retrieved from reference TRBV7-2 and TRBJ1-4, is GAGVSQSPSNKVTEKGKDVELRCDPISGHTALYWYRQSLGQGLEFLIYFQGNSAPDKSGLPSDRFSAERTGGSVSTLTIQRTQQEDSAVYLCASSQWVGLGGEKLFFGSGTQLSVL.

This clonotype was seen at least ten times. The chain couples TRBV6-1 to TRBJ2-1; 7 nucleotides align to TRBD2. This CDR3 is 14 amino acids long. V lost 7 bases, J lost 5 bases, and 8 bases stayed unmatched. Germline V gives CDR1 MNHNS, CDR2 SASEGT. CDR3 coding DNA: TGTGCCAGCATCCGAGTCCGGGAGGACAATGAGCAGTTCTTC. Its protein is CASIRVREDNEQFF.

The rearrangement links TRBV9 to TRBJ2-7; a weak D match, TRBD1 (6 bases). Trimming cost V 0 bases and J 2 bases, with 12 bases left between them. This CDR3 is 15 amino acids long. CDR1 and CDR2 (germline): SGDLS, YYNGEE. CDR3 in DNA: TGTGCCAGCAGCGTAGCTCCAGGGGCCGCCTACGAGCAGTACTTC. As protein: CASSVAPGAAYEQYF.

The sample holds a few counts of this clonotype. The chain has TRBV2 and TRBJ1-5, with 7 bases fitting TRBD1. Germline CDR1 is SNHLY and CDR2 is FYNNEI. This CDR3 comprises 15 residues. V shed 0 bases, J shed 8 bases, and the junction held 7 bases outside the gene matches. CDR3 DNA: TGTGCCAGCAGTGAAGCGCTTCAGGGGGGTGAGCCCCAGCATTTT. This sequence encodes CASSEALQGGEPQHF. Filled out from reference TRBV2 and TRBJ1-5, the complete variable domain reads EPEVTQTPSHQVTQMGQEVILRCVPISNHLYFYWYRQILGQKVEFLVSFYNNEISEKSEIFDDQFSVERPDGSNFTLKIRSTKLEDSAMYFCASSEALQGGEPQHFGDGTRLSIL.

The J gene is TRBJ2-2, the V gene TRBV11-2, with 13 bases that match TRBD2. Germline-derived CDR1 and CDR2 are SGHAT and FQNNGV. CDR3 length: 19 amino acids. V lost 4 bases to trimming and J lost 5 bases; unmatched junction nucleotides: 13. CDR3 sequence (DNA): TGTGCCAGCAGCTCCCTGATAGCGCCGACTAGCGGGAGGACCGGGGAGCTGTTTTTT. Protein sequence: CASSSLIAPTSGRTGELFF.

The V and J genes are TRBV12-3 or TRBV12-4 and TRBJ2-7, with D possibly being TRBD1 (6 bases). There are 13 residues in the CDR3. Trimming took off 3 bases at V and 7 bases at J, with 13 bases between the two ends. CDR3 nucleotides: TGTGCCAGCAGTTTGAGGGGGAATGCGGAGCAGTACTTC. This sequence encodes CASSLRGNAEQYF.

The chain combines TRBV10-3 with TRBJ2-7; 7 bases are a match to TRBD1. Germline loops: CDR1 ENHRY, CDR2 SYGVKD. The CDR3 extends over 14 amino acids. J gave up 1 base and V 0 bases, and 0 bases lay outside the gene matches. In DNA, the CDR3 is TGTGCCATCAGTGAGTCGGGACAGTCCTACGAGCAGTACTTC. Translated, it gives CAISESGQSYEQYF.

This clonotype came up a few times. The chain joins TRBV7-2 to TRBJ1-1; TRBD1 agrees at 10 bases. The germline gives CDR1 SGHTA, CDR2 FQGNSA. V shed 5 bases and J 1 base; nucleotides not matched to a gene: 4. CDR3 length: 15 residues. CDR3 nucleotides: TGTGCCAGCAGCGGACAGGGGGGGGAGAACACTGAAGCTTTCTTT. It encodes CASSGQGGENTEAFF.

V usage is TRBV12-2 and J usage is TRBJ2-5; TRBD2, as called in the table, went unchecked against the DNA. TRBV12-2 is an annotated pseudogene. The CDR3 runs to 14 residues. CDR3 protein: CASRFRLAGETQYF. CDR3 DNA sequence: TGTGCAAGTCGCTTCCGACTAGCGGGAGAGACCCAGTACTTC.

This chain joins TRBV9 and TRBJ2-3, with TRBD2 as a possible D gene (5 bases). The CDR3 consists of 15 residues. Trimming took 4 bases from V and 6 from J, leaving 18 bases between them. The germline V gene has CDR1 SGDLS and CDR2 YYNGEE. CDR3 sequence (DNA): TGTGCCAGCAGCCTCGGAGGACCACCTAGGGATACGCAGTATTTT. It yields the protein CASSLGGPPRDTQYF.

The rearrangement links TRBV27 to TRBJ1-1, with a possible D match to TRBD1 (5 bases). The CDR3 has 16 amino acids. Trimming cost V 3 bases and J 0 bases, with 14 bases left between them. In germline, CDR1 is MNHEY, CDR2 SMNVEV (reference sequence). The CDR3 coding sequence is TGTGCCAGCAGTTTTCTTCCCGACAGAATGAACACTGAAGCTTTCTTT. Translation: CASSFLPDRMNTEAFF.

The chain has TRBV11-2 and TRBJ2-7, with 7 bases lining up with TRBD2. The V gene end was trimmed by 4 bases and the J gene end by 7 bases; junction bases not matched to a gene: 13. Germline V gene sequence: CDR1 SGHAT, CDR2 FQNNGV. This CDR3 is 15 amino acids long. CDR3 in DNA: TGTGCCAGCAGCTCGTCCCGGCGGGGGTGGGGAGAGCAGTACTTC. This codes for CASSSSRRGWGEQYF.